This passage covers 23 T cell receptor beta chains from one sample sequenced in a study of T cells in Graves' hyperthyroidism and ophthalmopathy. Researchers took RNA transcripts and amplified the TCR beta CDR3 regions from them. With the HTBI primer set, the TCR CDR3 went through a first round of RT-PCR. TCRdb ran MiXCR on the multiplex PCR reads and lists one entry per CDR3 protein. The sample lists 750,000 to 950,000 distinct CDR3 sequences; around 39% were seen once. Sequenced input: blood. These TCRs come from a man aged 18-30 years with Graves' hyperthyroidism.

This clonotype was picked up a small number of times. The chain has TRBV7-8 and TRBJ2-2; the D is unclear. V was shortened by 9 bases and J by 3 bases, with 11 bases between the two germline ends. Germline CDR1 SGHVS, CDR2 FQNEAQ. The CDR3 loop spans 13 amino acids. The CDR3 sequence is CASCSVHTGELFF. The CDR3 nucleotides are TGTGCCAGTTGCTCGGTCCACACCGGGGAGCTGTTTTTT.

In regard to this clonotype: A read error may explain this, as a much larger clone is one base away. As DNA, the CDR3 is TGCAGTGCTAGAGGACTCATGAACACTGAAGCTTTCTTT. Protein sequence: CSARGLMNTEAFF. This chain uses TRBV20-1 with TRBJ1-1; D is ambiguous. The CDR3 length is 13 residues. Trimming took off 1 base at V and 0 bases at J, with 6 bases between the two ends. From germline, CDR1 is DFQATT and CDR2 SNEGSKA (reference sequence).

V usage is TRBV19 and J usage is TRBJ1-4; D gene uncertain. Trimming cost V 5 bases and J 8 bases, with 18 bases left between them. Per the germline V gene, CDR1 is LNHDA and CDR2 is SQIVND (reference sequence). This CDR3 is built from 15 residues. CDR3 bases: TGTGCCAGTAGTCTCAGCAGGCCTTCGGGCGAAAAACTGTTTTTT. Its protein product is CASSLSRPSGEKLFF.

The chain is built from TRBV29-1 and TRBJ2-5, with D possibly matching TRBD1 (6 bases). V lost 3 bases, J lost 3 bases, and 11 bases lay in between. The CDR3 contains 13 residues. Germline values: CDR1 SQVTM, CDR2 ANQGSEA. Written as DNA, the CDR3 is TGCAGCGTTGAGGGAAGGGGGAAAGAGACCCAGTACTTC. This gives the protein CSVEGRGKETQYF.

This chain links TRBV2 with TRBJ1-6; D is unresolved. The CDR3 is 15 amino acids. With 6 bases removed from V and 1 base from J, the gap between germline ends came to 10 bases. CDR1 and CDR2 (germline): SNHLY, FYNNEI. CDR3 region: CASRLTGSYNSPLHF. Here the CDR3 DNA reads TGTGCCAGCAGGCTAACTGGTTCCTATAATTCACCCCTCCACTTT.

This clonotype was seen ten or more times. The chain uses TRBV2 and TRBJ1-1; D is undetermined. This CDR3 contains 13 residues. Germline loops: CDR1 SNHLY, CDR2 FYNNEI. Trimming pared 8 bases from V and 0 bases from J, leaving 10 bases between. CDR3 in amino acids: CASSSDVNTEAFF. The CDR3 DNA is TGTGCCAGCTCAAGCGATGTGAACACTGAAGCTTTCTTT. The entire variable domain, with the rest obtained from reference TRBV2 and TRBJ1-1, is as follows: EPEVTQTPSHQVTQMGQEVILRCVPISNHLYFYWYRQILGQKVEFLVSFYNNEISEKSEIFDDQFSVERPDGSNFTLKIRSTKLEDSAMYFCASSSDVNTEAFFGQGTRLTVV.

There are a few counts of this clonotype. This chain links TRBV7-8 with TRBJ2-7; possibly TRBD1 for D (5 bases). The CDR3 is 13 residues long. CDR1 and CDR2 (germline): SGHVS, FQNEAQ. Trimming pared 5 bases from V and 7 bases from J, leaving 15 bases between. As DNA, the CDR3 is TGTGCCAGCAGCCCCATAAGGGGTAAAGAGCAGTACTTC. It codes for CASSPIRGKEQYF. The full variable domain, completed using reference TRBV7-8 and TRBJ2-7, is GAGVSQSPRYKVAKRGQDVALRCDPISGHVSLFWYQQALGQGPEFLTYFQNEAQLDKSGLPSDRFFAERPEGSVSTLKIQRTQQEDSAVYLCASSPIRGKEQYFGPGTRLTVT.

The gene calls are TRBV19 and TRBJ1-5; D ambiguous. The length of the CDR3 is 12 residues. V was clipped by 9 bases and J by 11 bases, with 17 bases between them. Germline CDR1 is LNHDA and CDR2 is SQIVND (reference sequence). CDR3 amino acids: CASSLSTSSQHF. The CDR3 DNA reads TGTGCCAGCAGTTTGTCCACCTCGTCCCAGCATTTT.

Turning to this clonotype: Given a much more abundant clone one base away, this may be a read error. The chain has TRBV2 and TRBJ2-5, with no clear D. There are 16 residues in the CDR3. Per the germline V gene, CDR1 is SNHLY and CDR2 is FYNNEI. As DNA, the CDR3 is TGTGCCAGCAGTGATGGTTCCTCCGGGCCCCAAGAGGCCCAGTACTTC. It encodes CASSDGSSGPQEAQYF.

The chain combines TRBV20-1 with TRBJ1-5, with 11 bases fitting TRBD1. The length of the CDR3 is 15 residues. J was trimmed by 6 bases and V by 1 base; bases with no gene match: 5. Germline V gene data show CDR1 as DFQATT and CDR2 as SNEGSKA (reference sequence). The CDR3 is CSARASGQGVQPQHF. Here the CDR3 DNA reads TGCAGTGCTAGAGCGTCGGGACAGGGGGTTCAGCCCCAGCATTTT.

This clonotype was counted many times. This chain joins TRBV7-3 and TRBJ2-5; 8 bases align to TRBD2. Germline CDR1 SGHTA, CDR2 FQGTGA. V was clipped by 0 bases and J by 2 bases; unmatched bases: 8. The CDR3 consists of 17 residues. Here the CDR3 DNA reads TGTGCCAGCAGCTTAACGAGTACGGCTAGCGGGCAAGAGACCCAGTACTTC. The encoded protein is CASSLTSTASGQETQYF. Full variable domain (outside the CDR3, taken from reference TRBV7-3 and TRBJ2-5): GAGVSQTPSNKVTEKGKYVELRCDPISGHTALYWYRQSLGQGPEFLIYFQGTGAADDSGLPNDRFFAVRPEGSVSTLKIQRTERGDSAVYLCASSLTSTASGQETQYFGPGTRLLVL.

The chain uses TRBV7-9 and TRBJ2-7; 9 bases fit TRBD1. Germline-derived CDR1 and CDR2 are SEHNR and FQNEAQ (reference sequence). After removal of 4 bases from V and 6 bases from J, the junction contained 10 bases not matched to a gene. This CDR3 spans 15 amino acids. CDR3 region: CASSSAGTGISEQYF. The CDR3 DNA follows: TGTGCCAGCAGCTCAGCCGGGACAGGGATCTCCGAGCAGTACTTC.

The table lists this clonotype with many counts. The chain carries TRBV25-1 and TRBJ1-4, with D uncertain. Trimming cost V 3 bases and J 7 bases, with 18 bases left between them. Germline V gene sequence: CDR1 MGHDK, CDR2 SYGVNS. CDR3 length: 16 residues. The CDR3 DNA reads as TGTGCCAGCAGTGACCCCCGGACGGTCGCTTTTGAAAAACTGTTTTTT. Translated, it gives CASSDPRTVAFEKLFF.

This clonotype has just a few counts. The chain uses TRBV7-2 and TRBJ1-2; 7 bases agree with TRBD1. V dropped 0 bases and J dropped 4; count of bases not matched to a gene: 5. CDR1 and CDR2 (germline): SGHTA, FQGNSA. This CDR3 is built from 15 residues. Here the CDR3 DNA reads TGTGCCAGCAGCTTAGCGGCAGGGGGAGCCTATGGCTACACCTTC. Encoded protein: CASSLAAGGAYGYTF. The full variable domain, in which reference TRBV7-2 and TRBJ1-2 provide the parts outside the CDR3, is GAGVSQSPSNKVTEKGKDVELRCDPISGHTALYWYRQSLGQGLEFLIYFQGNSAPDKSGLPSDRFSAERTGGSVSTLTIQRTQQEDSAVYLCASSLAAGGAYGYTFGSGTRLTVV.

This clonotype was observed at least ten times. The rearrangement uses TRBV24-1 and TRBJ1-2; TRBD1 matches 10 bases. Germline CDR1 is KGHDR and CDR2 is SFDVKD. J gave up 6 bases and V 7 bases, and 10 bases lay outside the gene matches. This CDR3 contains 15 residues. DNA for the CDR3: TGTGCCACCAGCCCCGTGACAGGGGGCGCCGATGGCTACACCTTC. Translating it yields CATSPVTGGADGYTF.

Of note for this clonotype: An end of the junction differs from the germline gene, which may be a read error. This chain uses TRBV19 with TRBJ1-1, with D perhaps TRBD1 (6 bases). Germline V gene sequence: CDR1 LNHDA, CDR2 SQIVND (reference sequence). This CDR3 comprises 13 residues. CDR3 sequence (DNA): TGTGCCAGCAGTATGGACAGATCCACTGAAGCTTTCTTT. Translation: CASSMDRSTEAFF.

This clonotype was counted a few times. The chain's CDR3 is CSARRERGGFEQYF. DNA of the CDR3: TGCAGTGCTCGACGCGAGCGGGGGGGCTTCGAGCAGTACTTC. The chain joins TRBV20-1 to TRBJ2-7, with 10 bases matching TRBD2. Germline V gene data show CDR1 as DFQATT and CDR2 as SNEGSKA (reference sequence). The CDR3 has 14 residues. V was pared by 5 bases and J by 6 bases, with 10 bases of the junction left unmatched.

The genes are TRBV5-6 and TRBJ2-7; D is unresolved. Per the germline V gene, CDR1 is SGHDT and CDR2 is YYEEEE. The CDR3 is made up of 16 amino acids. Trimming removed 6 bases from V and 3 bases from J, with 22 bases in between. Here the CDR3 DNA reads TGTGCCAGCACTCCCACCCTGACCCAGAACTTCTACGAGCAGTACTTC. Residues: CASTPTLTQNFYEQYF.

This clonotype was seen ten or more times. The genes are TRBV7-3 and TRBJ2-6, with a weak D call TRBD2 (6 bases). There are 15 residues in the CDR3. The ends were cut back, 2 bases at V and 6 bases at J, with 11 bases in the middle. In germline, CDR1 is SGHTA, CDR2 FQGTGA. In DNA form, the CDR3 reads TGTGCCAGCAGCTTAGGAGGGTTATCGGCCAACGTCCTGACTTTC. Its translation: CASSLGGLSANVLTF.

In its sample, this clonotype was seen a few times. The rearrangement joins TRBV10-1 to TRBJ2-2, with 8 bases fitting TRBD1. This CDR3 has 17 amino acids. Trimming removed 0 bases from V and 2 bases from J; junction bases left unmatched: 5. Germline lookup yields CDR1 WNHNN and CDR2 SYGVQD (reference sequence). The CDR3 sequence: CASSESRRGLNTGELFF. The DNA of the CDR3 is TGCGCCAGCAGTGAGTCGCGCAGGGGGCTAAACACCGGGGAGCTGTTTTTT.

Comments on this clonotype: This CDR3 is missing its conserved last phenylalanine or tryptophan, likely due to a read error. V usage is TRBV7-9 and J usage is TRBJ1-1, with 12 positions matching TRBD1. Germline CDR1 is SEHNR and CDR2 is FQNEAQ (reference sequence). V trimming: 5 bases; J trimming: 6 bases; junction bases outside the gene matches: 13. The CDR3 is made up of 17 amino acids. Here the CDR3 reads CASSRPGQGAFFPEAFL. In DNA form, the CDR3 reads TGTGCCAGCAGCCGTCCGGGACAGGGGGCGTTTTTCCCTGAAGCTTTCCTT.

Points on this clonotype: This may arise from a read error, as a much more abundant clone is one base away. The CDR3 loop is CASREALSPPYF. Here the CDR3 DNA reads TGTGCCAGCCGTGAAGCGCTTAGTCCCCCGTACTTC. The rearrangement joins TRBV12-3 or TRBV12-4 to TRBJ2-7, with D hard to call. Between the trimmed V and J ends, which lost 8 bases and 12 bases, there was a span of 20 bases. This CDR3 is 12 amino acids long.

V is TRBV29-1 and J is TRBJ1-5; 10 nucleotides line up with TRBD1. The junction had 4 bases not matched to a gene; V was cut back by 6 bases and J by 5 bases. The CDR3 runs 13 residues. CDR1 SQVTM and CDR2 ANQGSEA come from the germline V gene. In nucleotides, the CDR3 is TGCAGCGTAGGAGGACAGGGGGATCAGCCCCAGCATTTT. This translates into CSVGGQGDQPQHF.